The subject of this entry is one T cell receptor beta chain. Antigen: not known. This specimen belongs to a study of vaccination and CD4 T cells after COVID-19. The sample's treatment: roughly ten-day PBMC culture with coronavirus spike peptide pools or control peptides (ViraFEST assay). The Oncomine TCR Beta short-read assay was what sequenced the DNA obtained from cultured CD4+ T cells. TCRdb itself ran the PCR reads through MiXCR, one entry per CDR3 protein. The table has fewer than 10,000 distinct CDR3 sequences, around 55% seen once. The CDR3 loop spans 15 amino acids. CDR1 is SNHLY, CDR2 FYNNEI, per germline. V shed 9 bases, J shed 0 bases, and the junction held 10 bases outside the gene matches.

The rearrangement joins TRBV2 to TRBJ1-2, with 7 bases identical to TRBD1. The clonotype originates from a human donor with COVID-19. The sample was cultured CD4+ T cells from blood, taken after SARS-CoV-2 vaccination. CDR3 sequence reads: CASVLRDRTNYGYTF. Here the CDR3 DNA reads TGTGCCAGTGTACTCCGGGACAGAACTAACTATGGCTACACCTTC.